This T cell receptor beta chain was sequenced in a study of vaccination and CD4 T cells after COVID-19. Study-wide results and limits: Although the median of SARS-CoV-2-reactive clonotypes rose from approximately 21 to 40, the change was not significant. Relatively few convalescent patients were studied; early post-infection timepoints were not included.

Treatment described: roughly ten-day PBMC culture with coronavirus spike peptide pools or control peptides (ViraFEST assay). This clonotype is medium-sized by share. Its antigen remains unidentified. Germline-derived CDR1 and CDR2 are LNHNV and YYDKDF (reference sequence). Germline trimming cut 0 bases from V and 11 bases from J; bases unmatched to any gene: 4. The length of the CDR3 is 12 residues. The Oncomine TCR Beta short-read assay was applied to DNA of cultured CD4+ T cells. Someone extracted genomic DNA from cultured CD4+ T cells. TCRdb redid the calling of the PCR reads with MiXCR, one entry per CDR3 protein. The sample yields about 5,200 distinct CDR3 sequences, 40% seen once.

Material: CD4+ T cells from blood, cultured in vitro. The V gene is TRBV15, the J gene TRBJ2-7; 7 nucleotides line up with TRBD2. The receptor comes from a human donor who had recovered from COVID-19. CDR3 in amino acids: CATSRDVGREYF. The DNA of the CDR3 is TGTGCCACCAGCAGAGATGTGGGGAGGGAGTACTTC.